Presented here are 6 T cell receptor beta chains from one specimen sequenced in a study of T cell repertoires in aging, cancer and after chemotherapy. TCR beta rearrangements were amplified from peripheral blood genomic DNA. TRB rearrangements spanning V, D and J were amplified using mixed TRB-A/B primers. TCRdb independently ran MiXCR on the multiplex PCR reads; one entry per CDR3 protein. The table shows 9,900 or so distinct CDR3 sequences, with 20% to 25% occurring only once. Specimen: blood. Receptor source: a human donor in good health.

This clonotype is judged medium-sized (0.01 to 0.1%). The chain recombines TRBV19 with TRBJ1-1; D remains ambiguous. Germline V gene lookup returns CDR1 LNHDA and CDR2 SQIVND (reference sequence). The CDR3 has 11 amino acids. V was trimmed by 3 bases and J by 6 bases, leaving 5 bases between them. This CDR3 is CASSMGAEAFF. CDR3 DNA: TGTGCCAGTAGTATGGGCGCTGAAGCTTTCTTT. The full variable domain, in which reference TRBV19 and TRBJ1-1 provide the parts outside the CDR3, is DGGITQSPKYLFRKEGQNVTLSCEQNLNHDAMYWYRQDPGQGLRLIYYSQIVNDFQKGDIAEGYSVSREKKESFPLTVTSAQKNPTAFYLCASSMGAEAFFGQGTRLTVV.

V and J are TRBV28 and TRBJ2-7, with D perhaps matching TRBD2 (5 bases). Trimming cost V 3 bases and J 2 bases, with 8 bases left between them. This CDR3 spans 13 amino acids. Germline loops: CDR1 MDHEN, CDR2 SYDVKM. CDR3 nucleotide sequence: TGTGCCAGCAGTTTGAGGGCGACCTACGAGCAGTACTTC. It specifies CASSLRATYEQYF. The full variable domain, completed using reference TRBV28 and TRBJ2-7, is DVKVTQSSRYLVKRTGEKVFLECVQDMDHENMFWYRQDPGLGLRLIYFSYDVKMKEKGDIPEGYSVSREKKERFSLILESASTNQTSMYLCASSLRATYEQYFGPGTRLTVT.

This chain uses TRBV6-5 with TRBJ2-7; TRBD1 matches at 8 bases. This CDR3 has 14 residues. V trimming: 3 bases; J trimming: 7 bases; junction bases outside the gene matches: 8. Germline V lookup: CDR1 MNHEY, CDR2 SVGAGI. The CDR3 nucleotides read TGTGCCAGCAGTTATAGGGACAGGATGGGAGAGCAGTACTTC. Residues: CASSYRDRMGEQYF.

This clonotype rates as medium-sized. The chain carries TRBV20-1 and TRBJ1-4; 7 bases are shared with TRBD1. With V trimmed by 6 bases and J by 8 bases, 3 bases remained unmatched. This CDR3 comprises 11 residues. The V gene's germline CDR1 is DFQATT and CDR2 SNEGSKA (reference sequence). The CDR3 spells CSARQGEKLFF. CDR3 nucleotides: TGCAGTGCCAGACAGGGAGAAAAACTGTTTTTT.

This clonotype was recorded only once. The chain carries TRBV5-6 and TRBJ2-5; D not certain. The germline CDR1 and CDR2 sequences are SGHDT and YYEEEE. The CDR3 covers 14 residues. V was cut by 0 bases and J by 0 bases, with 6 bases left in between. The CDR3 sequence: CASSLGPYQETQYF. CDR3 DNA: TGTGCCAGCAGCTTGGGTCCGTACCAAGAGACCCAGTACTTC.

The CDR3 nucleotides read TGTGCCAGCAGCTTAGCGGCACCTTTTGAGGAGACCCAGTACTTC. Encoded protein: CASSLAAPFEETQYF. This chain connects TRBV28 to TRBJ2-5; perhaps TRBD2 as D (6 bases). Trimming cost V 6 bases and J 5 bases, with 19 bases left between them. CDR1 and CDR2 from the germline V gene are MDHEN and SYDVKM. The CDR3 covers 15 residues.